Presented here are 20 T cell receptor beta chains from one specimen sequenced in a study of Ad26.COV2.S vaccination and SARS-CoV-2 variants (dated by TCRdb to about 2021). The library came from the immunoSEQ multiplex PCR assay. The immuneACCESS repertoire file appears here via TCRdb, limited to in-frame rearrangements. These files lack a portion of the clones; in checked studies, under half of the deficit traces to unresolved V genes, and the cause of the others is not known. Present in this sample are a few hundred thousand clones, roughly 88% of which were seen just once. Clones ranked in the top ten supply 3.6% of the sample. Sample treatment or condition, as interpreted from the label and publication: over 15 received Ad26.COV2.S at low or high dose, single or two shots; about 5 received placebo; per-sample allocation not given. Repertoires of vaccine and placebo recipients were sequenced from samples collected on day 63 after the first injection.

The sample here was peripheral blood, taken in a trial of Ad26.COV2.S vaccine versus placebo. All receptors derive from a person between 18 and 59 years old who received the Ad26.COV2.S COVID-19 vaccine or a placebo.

The CDR3: CASNRGGTGELFF. The CDR3 DNA is TGTGCCAGCAACAGGGGTGGCACCGGGGAGCTGTTTTTT. The chain combines TRBV2 with TRBJ2-2, with 7 bases that match TRBD1. Per the germline V gene, CDR1 is SNHLY and CDR2 is FYNNEI. The CDR3 spans 13 residues. V shed 7 bases and J 4 bases; nucleotides not matched to a gene: 3.

This CDR3 is CASSGRDGVSYEQYF. DNA for the CDR3: TGTGCCAGCAGCGGCCGGGACGGAGTCTCCTACGAGCAGTACTTC. The chain employs TRBV7-9 and TRBJ2-7; D could derive from TRBD1 or TRBD2 (5 bases each). The CDR3 covers 15 residues. Germline loops: CDR1 SEHNR, CDR2 FQNEAQ (reference sequence). V was pared by 5 bases and J by 0 bases, with 14 bases between.

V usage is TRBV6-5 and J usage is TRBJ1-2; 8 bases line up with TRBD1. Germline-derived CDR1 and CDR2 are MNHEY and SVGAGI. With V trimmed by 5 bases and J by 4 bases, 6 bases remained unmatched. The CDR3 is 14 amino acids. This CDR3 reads CASSNPTGGYGYTF. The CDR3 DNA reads TGTGCCAGCAGTAATCCTACAGGGGGCTATGGCTACACCTTC.

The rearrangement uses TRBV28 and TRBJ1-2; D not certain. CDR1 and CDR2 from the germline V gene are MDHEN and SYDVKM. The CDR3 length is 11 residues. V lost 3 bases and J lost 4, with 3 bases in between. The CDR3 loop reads CASSFPYGYTF. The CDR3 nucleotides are TGTGCCAGCAGTTTCCCCTATGGCTACACCTTC.

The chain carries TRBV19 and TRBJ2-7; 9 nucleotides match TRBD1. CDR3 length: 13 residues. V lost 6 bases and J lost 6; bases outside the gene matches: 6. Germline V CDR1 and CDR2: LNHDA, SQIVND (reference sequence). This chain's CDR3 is CASSLQGAGEQYF. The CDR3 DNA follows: TGTGCCAGTAGCCTACAGGGGGCGGGCGAGCAGTACTTC.

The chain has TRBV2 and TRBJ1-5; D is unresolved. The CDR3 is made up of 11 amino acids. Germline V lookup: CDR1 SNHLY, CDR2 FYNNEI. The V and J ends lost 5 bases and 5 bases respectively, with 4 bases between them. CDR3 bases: TGTGCCAGCAGTAGGGATCAGCCCCAGCATTTT. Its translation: CASSRDQPQHF.

The CDR3 sequence is CALLISFIGGEQFF. In nucleotides, the CDR3 is TGTGCCCTGCTCATCTCCTTTATAGGAGGTGAGCAGTTCTTC. The chain joins TRBV30 to TRBJ2-1; D may be TRBD2 (5 bases). V lost 8 bases and J 9 bases, leaving 23 bases between the germline ends. Germline V lookup: CDR1 GTSNPN, CDR2 SVGIG (reference sequence). CDR3 size: 14 residues.

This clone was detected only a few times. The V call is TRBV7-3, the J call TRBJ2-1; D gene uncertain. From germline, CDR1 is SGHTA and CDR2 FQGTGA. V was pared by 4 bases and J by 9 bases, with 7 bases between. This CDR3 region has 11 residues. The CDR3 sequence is CASSYGFEQFF. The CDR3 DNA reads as TGTGCCAGCAGCTATGGGTTTGAGCAGTTCTTC.

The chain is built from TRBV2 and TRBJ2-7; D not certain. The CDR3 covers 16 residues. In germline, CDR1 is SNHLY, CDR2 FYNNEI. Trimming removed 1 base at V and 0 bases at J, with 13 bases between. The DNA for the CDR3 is TGTGCCAGCAGTGAAGATATTAGCTCGAGCTCCTACGAGCAGTACTTC. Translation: CASSEDISSSSYEQYF.

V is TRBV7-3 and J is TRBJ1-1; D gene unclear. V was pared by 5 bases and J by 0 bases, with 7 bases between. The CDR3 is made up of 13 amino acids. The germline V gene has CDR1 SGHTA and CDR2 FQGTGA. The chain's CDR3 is CASSITVNTEAFF. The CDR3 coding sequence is TGTGCCAGCAGCATTACGGTGAACACTGAAGCTTTCTTT.

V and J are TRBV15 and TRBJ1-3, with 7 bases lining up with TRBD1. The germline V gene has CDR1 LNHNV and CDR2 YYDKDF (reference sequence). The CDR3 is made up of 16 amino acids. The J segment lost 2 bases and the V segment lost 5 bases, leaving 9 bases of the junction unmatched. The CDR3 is CATSSRTGVAGNTIYF. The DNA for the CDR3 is TGTGCCACCAGCTCTCGCACAGGGGTAGCTGGAAACACCATATATTTT.

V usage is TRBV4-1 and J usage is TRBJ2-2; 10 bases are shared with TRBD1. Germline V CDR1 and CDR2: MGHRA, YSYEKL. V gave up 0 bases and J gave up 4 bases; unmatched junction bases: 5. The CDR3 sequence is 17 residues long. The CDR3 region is CASSQEGTGAPTGELFF. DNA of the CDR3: TGCGCCAGCAGCCAAGAAGGGACAGGGGCCCCCACCGGGGAGCTGTTTTTT.

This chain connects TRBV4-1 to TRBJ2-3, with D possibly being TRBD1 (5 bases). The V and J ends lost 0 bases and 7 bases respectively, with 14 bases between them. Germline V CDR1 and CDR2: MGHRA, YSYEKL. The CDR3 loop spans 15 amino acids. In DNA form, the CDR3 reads TGCGCCAGCAGCCAAGATCTGACAGCACAGAATACGCAGTATTTT. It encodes CASSQDLTAQNTQYF.

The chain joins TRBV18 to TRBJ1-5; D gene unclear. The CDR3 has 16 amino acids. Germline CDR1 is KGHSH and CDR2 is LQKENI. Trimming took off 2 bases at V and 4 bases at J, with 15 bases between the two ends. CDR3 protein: CASSPNGEGVNQPQHF. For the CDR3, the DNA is TGTGCCAGCTCACCAAATGGTGAGGGAGTGAATCAGCCCCAGCATTTT.

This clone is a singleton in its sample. The CDR3 sequence: CASSFGTGNQPQHF. As DNA, the CDR3 is TGTGCCAGCAGCTTCGGGACCGGCAATCAGCCCCAGCATTTT. The gene calls are TRBV3-1 (or the pseudogene TRBV3-2) and TRBJ1-5, with D possibly TRBD1 on 5 matching bases. V lost 5 bases and J 2 bases, leaving 10 bases between the germline ends. Per the germline V gene, CDR1 is LGHDT and CDR2 is YNNKEL (reference sequence). The CDR3 spans 14 residues.

The CDR3 loop reads CAWARDRARGYTF. The CDR3 coding sequence is TGTGCCTGGGCCCGGGACAGGGCTCGGGGCTACACCTTC. This chain joins TRBV30 and TRBJ1-2; 9 nucleotides agree with TRBD1. J was trimmed by 8 bases and V by 5 bases; bases with no gene match: 9. The CDR3 runs 13 residues. Germline V gene sequence: CDR1 GTSNPN, CDR2 SVGIG (reference sequence).

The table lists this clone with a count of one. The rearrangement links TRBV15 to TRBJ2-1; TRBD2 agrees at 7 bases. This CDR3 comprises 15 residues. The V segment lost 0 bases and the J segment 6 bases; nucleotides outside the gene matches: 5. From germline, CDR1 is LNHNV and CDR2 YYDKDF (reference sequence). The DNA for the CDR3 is TGTGCCACCAGCAGAGAGGGCAGGGAGGGCAATGAGCAGTTCTTC. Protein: CATSREGREGNEQFF.

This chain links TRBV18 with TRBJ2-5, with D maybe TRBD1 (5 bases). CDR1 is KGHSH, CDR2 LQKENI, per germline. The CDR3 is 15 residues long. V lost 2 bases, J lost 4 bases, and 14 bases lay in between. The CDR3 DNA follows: TGTGCCAGCTCACCAAGGGGTGGCCCCGGAGAGACCCAGTACTTC. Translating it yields CASSPRGGPGETQYF.

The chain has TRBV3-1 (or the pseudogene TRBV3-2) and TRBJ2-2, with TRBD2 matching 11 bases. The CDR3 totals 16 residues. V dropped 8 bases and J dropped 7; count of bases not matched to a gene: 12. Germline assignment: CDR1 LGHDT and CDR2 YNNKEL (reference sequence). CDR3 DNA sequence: TGTGCCAGCCGAACAACTAGCGGGGGTTTTGGCGGGGAGCTGTTTTTT. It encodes CASRTTSGGFGGELFF.

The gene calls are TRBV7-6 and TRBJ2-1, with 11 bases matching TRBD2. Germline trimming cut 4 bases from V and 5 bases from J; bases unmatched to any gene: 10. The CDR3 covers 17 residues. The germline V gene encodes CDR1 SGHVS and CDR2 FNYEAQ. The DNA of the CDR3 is TGTGCCAGCAGCTCATCCTTAGCGGGGGGGTCCGACAATGAGCAGTTCTTC. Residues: CASSSSLAGGSDNEQFF.